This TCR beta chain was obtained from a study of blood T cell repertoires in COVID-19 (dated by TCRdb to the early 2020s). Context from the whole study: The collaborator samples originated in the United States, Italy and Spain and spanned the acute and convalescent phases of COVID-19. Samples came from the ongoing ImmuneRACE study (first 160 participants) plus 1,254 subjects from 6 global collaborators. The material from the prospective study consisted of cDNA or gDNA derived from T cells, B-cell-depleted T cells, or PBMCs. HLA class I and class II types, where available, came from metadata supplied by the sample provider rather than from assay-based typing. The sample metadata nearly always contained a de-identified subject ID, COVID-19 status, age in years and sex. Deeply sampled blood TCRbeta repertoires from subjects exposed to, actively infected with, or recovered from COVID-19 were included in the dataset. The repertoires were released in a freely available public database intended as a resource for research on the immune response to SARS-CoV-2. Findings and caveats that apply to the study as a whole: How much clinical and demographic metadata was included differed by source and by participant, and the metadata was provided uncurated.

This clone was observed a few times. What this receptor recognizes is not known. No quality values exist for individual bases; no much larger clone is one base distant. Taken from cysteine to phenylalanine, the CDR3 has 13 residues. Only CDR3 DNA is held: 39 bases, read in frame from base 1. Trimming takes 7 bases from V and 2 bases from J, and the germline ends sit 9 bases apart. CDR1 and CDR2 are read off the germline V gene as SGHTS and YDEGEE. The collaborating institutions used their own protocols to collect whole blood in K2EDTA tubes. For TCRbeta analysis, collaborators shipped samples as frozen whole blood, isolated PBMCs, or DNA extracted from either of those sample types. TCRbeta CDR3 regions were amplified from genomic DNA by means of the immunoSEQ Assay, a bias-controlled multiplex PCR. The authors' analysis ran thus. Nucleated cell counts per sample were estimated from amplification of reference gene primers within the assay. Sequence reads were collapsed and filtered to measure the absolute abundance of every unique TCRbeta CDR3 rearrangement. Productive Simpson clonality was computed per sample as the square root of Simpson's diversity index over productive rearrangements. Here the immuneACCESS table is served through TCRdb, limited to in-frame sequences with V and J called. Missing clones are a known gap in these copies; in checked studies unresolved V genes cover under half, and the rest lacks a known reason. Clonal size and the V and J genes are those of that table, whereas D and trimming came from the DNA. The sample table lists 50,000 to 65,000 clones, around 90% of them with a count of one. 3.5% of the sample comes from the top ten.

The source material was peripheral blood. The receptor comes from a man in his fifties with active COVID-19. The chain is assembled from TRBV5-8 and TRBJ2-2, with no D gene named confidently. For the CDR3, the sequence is CASRVPNTGELFF. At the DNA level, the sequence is TGTGCCAGCCGGGTCCCTAACACCGGGGAGCTGTTTTTT.